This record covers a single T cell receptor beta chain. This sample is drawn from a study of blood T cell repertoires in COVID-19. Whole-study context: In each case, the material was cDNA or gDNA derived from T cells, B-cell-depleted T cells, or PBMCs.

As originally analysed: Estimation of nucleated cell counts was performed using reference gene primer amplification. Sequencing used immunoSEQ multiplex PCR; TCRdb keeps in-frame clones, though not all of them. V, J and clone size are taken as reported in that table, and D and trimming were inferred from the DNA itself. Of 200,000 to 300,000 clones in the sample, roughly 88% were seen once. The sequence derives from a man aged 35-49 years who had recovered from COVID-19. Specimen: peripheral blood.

CDR3 loop: CASSSGTGNQPQHF. The CDR3 DNA sequence: TGTGCCAGCAGCTCCGGGACAGGCAATCAGCCCCAGCATTTT. V and J are TRBV5-4 and TRBJ1-5; the match to TRBD1 covers 7 bases. J was trimmed by 2 bases and V by 3 bases; bases with no gene match: 2. The CDR3 length is 14 residues. Germline V CDR1 and CDR2: SGHNT, YYREEE (reference sequence).